This TCR beta chain was profiled in a study of PD-1 blockade in classical Hodgkin lymphoma. Background on the study: Patients were dosed intravenously with nivolumab at 3 mg/kg every 2 weeks. Broader study findings: Relapsed/refractory patients reportedly had lower baseline diversity than newly diagnosed patients.

Deletions cut 3 bases from V and 0 bases from J, with 10 bases between. This CDR3 comprises 15 residues. Looked up from germline, CDR1 is LNHDA and CDR2 is SQIVND (reference sequence). Measured with immunoSEQ multiplex PCR; TCRdb has only the in-frame clones, and not every one. Among about 4,000 clones listed, more than 60% were seen once. For this clone: The antigen is undetermined.

Patients all relapsed after autologous stem cell transplantation, and there was variation in brentuximab vedotin exposure. Thawed PBMCs underwent magnetic negative selection to yield purified CD4+ T cells. Complete response, partial response or progressive disease was recorded as best response. The receptor's source is a human donor with classical Hodgkin lymphoma. This chain joins TRBV19 and TRBJ2-3; possible D gene TRBD2, 6 bases. The specimen comprised CD4+ T cells from blood, sampled at baseline. The DNA for the CDR3 is TGTGCCAGTAGTATGCCTAGCGTTAGCACAGATACGCAGTATTTT. This codes for CASSMPSVSTDTQYF.